This T cell receptor beta chain was found in a study of beta chain features in type 1 diabetes. Germline lookup yields CDR1 SGHRS and CDR2 YFSETQ. V was shortened by 8 bases and J by 0 bases, with 8 bases between the two germline ends. The CDR3 sequence is 13 residues long. This clone was counted between two and nine times. The isolated RNA, all of it, was reverse transcribed, so expressed TCRB transcripts were what got sequenced. The method was immunoSEQ multiplex PCR; TCRdb's version includes in-frame clones alone and lacks a portion of them. The table lists 860,000 or so clones, 15% to 20% of them singletons.

The V gene is TRBV5-1, the J gene TRBJ1-4, with a tentative D call TRBD1 (6 bases). The sample was naive CD4+ T cells from blood. The receptor comes from a young woman in good health. CDR3 DNA: TGCGCCAGTCGACAGGCAACTAATGAAAAACTGTTTTTT. It specifies CASRQATNEKLFF.